The present T cell receptor (beta chain) was sequenced within a study of blood T cells in healthy people across ages. Study-level background: Capture via template switching afforded approximately one barcoded beta molecule per two T cells.

Points from the study as a whole: Naive T cell percentage strongly correlated with TCR beta diversity. Per million T cells, TCR beta diversity dropped roughly linearly as age increased.

The CDR3 runs to 14 residues. Trimming removed 2 bases at V and 4 bases at J, with 10 bases between. CDR1 is SGDLS, CDR2 YYNGEE, per germline. Comment on this clonotype: The antigen is undetermined.

Then a second PCR, running roughly 6 to 12 cycles, was carried out with a sample-barcoded 5' primer and a J-beta primer mix. Carrying 12 random nucleotides, a template-switch adaptor labeled each individual cDNA molecule. Via MiXCR, TCRdb re-called the 5' RACE reads, giving one row per CDR3 protein. The sample yields over a million distinct CDR3 sequences, around 55% seen once. The chain links TRBV9 to TRBJ2-1, with D unclear. The sequenced sample was blood. The clonotype originates from a man younger than 35 in good health. CDR3 sequence: CASSVATGYNEQFF. The CDR3 bases are TGTGCCAGCAGCGTCGCAACGGGTTACAATGAGCAGTTCTTC.